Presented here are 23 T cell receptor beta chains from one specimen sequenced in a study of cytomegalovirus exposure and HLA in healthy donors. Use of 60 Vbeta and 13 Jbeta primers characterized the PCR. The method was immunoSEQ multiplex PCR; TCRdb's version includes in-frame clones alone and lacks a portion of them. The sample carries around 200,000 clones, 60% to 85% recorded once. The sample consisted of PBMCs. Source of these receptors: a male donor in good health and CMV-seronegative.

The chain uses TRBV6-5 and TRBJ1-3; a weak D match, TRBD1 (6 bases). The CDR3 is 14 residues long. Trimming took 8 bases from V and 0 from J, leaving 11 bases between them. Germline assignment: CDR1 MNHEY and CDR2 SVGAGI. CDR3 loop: CASGGRGSGNTIYF. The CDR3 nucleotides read TGTGCCAGCGGGGGCAGGGGCTCTGGAAACACCATATATTTT.

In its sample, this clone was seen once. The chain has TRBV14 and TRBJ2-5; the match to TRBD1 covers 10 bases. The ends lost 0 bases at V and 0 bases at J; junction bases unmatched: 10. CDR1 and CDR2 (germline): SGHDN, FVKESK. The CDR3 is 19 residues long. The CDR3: CASSQDTLRGQGYQETQYF. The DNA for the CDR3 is TGTGCCAGCAGCCAAGACACCCTCAGGGGACAGGGGTACCAAGAGACCCAGTACTTC.

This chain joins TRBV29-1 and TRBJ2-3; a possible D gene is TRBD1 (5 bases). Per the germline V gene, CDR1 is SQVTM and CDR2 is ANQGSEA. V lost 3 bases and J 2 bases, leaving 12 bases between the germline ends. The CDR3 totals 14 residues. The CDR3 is CSVEGRTYTDTQYF. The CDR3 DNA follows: TGCAGCGTTGAGGGGCGAACATACACAGATACGCAGTATTTT.

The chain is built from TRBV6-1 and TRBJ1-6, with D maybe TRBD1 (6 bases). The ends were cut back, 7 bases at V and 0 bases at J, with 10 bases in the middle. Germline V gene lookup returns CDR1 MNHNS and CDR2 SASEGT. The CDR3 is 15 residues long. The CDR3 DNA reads TGTGCCAGCACCTTAGGGGGCTCCTATAATTCACCCCTCCACTTT. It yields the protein CASTLGGSYNSPLHF.

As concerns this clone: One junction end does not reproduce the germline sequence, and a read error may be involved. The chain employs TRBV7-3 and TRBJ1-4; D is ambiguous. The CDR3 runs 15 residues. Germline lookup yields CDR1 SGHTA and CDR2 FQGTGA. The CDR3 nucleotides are TGTTCCAGCAGCTTAACCCTCGCGACTAATGAAAAACTGTTTTTT. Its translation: CSSSLTLATNEKLFF.

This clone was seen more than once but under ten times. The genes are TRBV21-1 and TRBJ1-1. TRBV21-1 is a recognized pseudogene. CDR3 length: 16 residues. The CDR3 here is CASSKPPTPNGTEAFF. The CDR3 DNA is TGTGCCAGCAGCAAACCCCCGACTCCTAACGGCACTGAAGCTTTCTTT.

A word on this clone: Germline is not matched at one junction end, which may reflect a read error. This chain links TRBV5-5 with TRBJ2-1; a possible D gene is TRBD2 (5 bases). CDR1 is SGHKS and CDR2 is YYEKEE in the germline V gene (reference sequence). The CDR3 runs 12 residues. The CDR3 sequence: CASGLGGHEQFF. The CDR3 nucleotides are TGTGCCAGCGGCTTAGGAGGCCATGAGCAGTTCTTC.

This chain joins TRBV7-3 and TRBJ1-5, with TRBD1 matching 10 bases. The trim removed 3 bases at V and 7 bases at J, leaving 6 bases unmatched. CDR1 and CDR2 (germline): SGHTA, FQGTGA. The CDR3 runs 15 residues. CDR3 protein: CASSLTGGKGQPQHF. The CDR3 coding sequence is TGTGCCAGCAGCTTGACAGGGGGCAAGGGGCAGCCCCAGCATTTT.

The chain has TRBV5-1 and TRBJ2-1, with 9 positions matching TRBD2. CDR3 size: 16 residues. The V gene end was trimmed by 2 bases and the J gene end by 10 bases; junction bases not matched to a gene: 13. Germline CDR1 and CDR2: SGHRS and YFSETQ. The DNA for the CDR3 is TGCGCCAGCAGCTTATCAACCCTCAGCGGGGGGAGGGAGCAGTTCTTC. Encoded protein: CASSLSTLSGGREQFF.

CDR3 sequence reads: CASSPPAGGPRDTQYF. CDR3 bases: TGTGCCAGCTCACCACCAGCGGGAGGGCCTAGAGATACGCAGTATTTT. The chain is built from TRBV18 and TRBJ2-3, with 10 bases matching TRBD2. Per the germline V gene, CDR1 is KGHSH and CDR2 is LQKENI. With V trimmed by 0 bases and J by 5 bases, 5 bases remained unmatched. This CDR3 is 16 amino acids long.

The CDR3 DNA reads TGTGCCTGGAGTGTATCCCCTAGCGGGAGTCCCAAGCAGTTCTTC. It translates to CAWSVSPSGSPKQFF. The chain couples TRBV30 to TRBJ2-1; 10 bases are shared with TRBD2. Losses at the gene ends were 0 bases for V and 11 bases for J; bases not matched to a gene: 10. From germline, CDR1 is GTSNPN and CDR2 SVGIG (reference sequence). The CDR3 spans 15 residues.

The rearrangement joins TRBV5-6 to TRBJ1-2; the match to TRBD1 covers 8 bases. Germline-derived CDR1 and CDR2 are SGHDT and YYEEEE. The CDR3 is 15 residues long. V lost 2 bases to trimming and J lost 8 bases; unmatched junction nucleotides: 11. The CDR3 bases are TGTGCCAGCAGCTTCCCGGGACAGGCGGCACAAGGCTACACCTTC. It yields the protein CASSFPGQAAQGYTF.

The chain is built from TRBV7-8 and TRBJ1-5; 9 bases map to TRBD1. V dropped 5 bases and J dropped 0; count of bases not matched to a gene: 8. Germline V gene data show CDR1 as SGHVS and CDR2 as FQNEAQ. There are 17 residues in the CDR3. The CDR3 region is CASSQGQGQDSNQPQHF. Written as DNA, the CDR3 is TGTGCCAGCAGCCAAGGACAGGGGCAGGATAGCAATCAGCCCCAGCATTTT.

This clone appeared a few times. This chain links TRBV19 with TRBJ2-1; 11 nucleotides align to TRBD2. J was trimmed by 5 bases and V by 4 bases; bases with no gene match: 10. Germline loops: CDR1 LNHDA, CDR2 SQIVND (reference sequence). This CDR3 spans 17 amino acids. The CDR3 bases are TGTGCCAGTAGTACATTTAGCGGGAGGGGTAAAAACAATGAGCAGTTCTTC. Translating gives CASSTFSGRGKNNEQFF.

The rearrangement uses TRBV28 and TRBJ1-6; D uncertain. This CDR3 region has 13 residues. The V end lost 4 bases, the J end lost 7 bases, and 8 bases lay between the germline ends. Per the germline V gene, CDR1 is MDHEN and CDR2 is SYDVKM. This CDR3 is CASSWGVNSPLHF. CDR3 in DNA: TGTGCCAGCAGTTGGGGAGTCAATTCACCCCTCCACTTT.

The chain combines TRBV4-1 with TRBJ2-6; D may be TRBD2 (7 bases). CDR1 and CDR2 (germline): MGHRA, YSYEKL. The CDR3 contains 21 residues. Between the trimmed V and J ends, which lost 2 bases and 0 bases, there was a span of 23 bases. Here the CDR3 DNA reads TGCGCCAGCAGCCAACCCCCCCCCTTGGGGGGGCGAGACTCTGGGGCCAACGTCCTGACTTTC. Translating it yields CASSQPPPLGGRDSGANVLTF.

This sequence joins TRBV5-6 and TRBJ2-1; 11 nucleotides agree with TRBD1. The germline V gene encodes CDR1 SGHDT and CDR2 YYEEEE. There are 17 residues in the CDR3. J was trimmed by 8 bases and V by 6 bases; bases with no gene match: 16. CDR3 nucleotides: TGTGCCAGCAACTTTAGGACAGGGGGCGAGTTCAGCGATGAGCAGTTCTTC. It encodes CASNFRTGGEFSDEQFF. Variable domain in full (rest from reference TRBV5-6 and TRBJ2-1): DAGVTQSPTHLIKTRGQQVTLRCSPKSGHDTVSWYQQALGQGPQFIFQYYEEEERQRGNFPDRFSGHQFPNYSSELNVNALLLGDSALYLCASNFRTGGEFSDEQFFGPGTRLTVL.

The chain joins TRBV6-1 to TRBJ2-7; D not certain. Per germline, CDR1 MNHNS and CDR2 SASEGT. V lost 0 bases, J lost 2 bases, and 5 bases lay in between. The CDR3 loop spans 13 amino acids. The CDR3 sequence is CASSEASTYEQYF. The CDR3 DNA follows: TGTGCCAGCAGTGAAGCGTCCACCTACGAGCAGTACTTC.

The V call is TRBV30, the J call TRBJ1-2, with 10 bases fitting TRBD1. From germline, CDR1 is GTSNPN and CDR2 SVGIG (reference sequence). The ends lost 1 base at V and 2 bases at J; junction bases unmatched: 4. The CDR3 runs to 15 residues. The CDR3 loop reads CAWSGTGGRNYGYTF. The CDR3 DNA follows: TGTGCCTGGAGTGGGACAGGGGGGCGCAACTATGGCTACACCTTC.

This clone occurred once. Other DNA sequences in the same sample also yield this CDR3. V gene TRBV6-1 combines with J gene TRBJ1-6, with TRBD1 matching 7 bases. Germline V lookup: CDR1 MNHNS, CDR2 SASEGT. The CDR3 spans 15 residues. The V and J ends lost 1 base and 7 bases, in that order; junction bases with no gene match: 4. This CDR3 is CASSEGLRGNSPLHF. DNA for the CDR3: TGTGCCAGCAGTGAAGGTCTCAGGGGGAATTCACCCCTCCACTTT.

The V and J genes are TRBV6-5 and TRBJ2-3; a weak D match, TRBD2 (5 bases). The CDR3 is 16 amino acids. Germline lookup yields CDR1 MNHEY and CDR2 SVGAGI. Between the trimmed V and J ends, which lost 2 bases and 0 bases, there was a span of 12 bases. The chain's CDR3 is CASSYTEASSTDTQYF. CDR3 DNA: TGTGCCAGCAGTTACACGGAGGCCTCTAGCACAGATACGCAGTATTTT.

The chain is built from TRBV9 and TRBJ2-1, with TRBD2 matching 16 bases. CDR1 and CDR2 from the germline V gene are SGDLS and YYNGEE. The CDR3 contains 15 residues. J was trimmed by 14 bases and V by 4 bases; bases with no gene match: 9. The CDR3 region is CASSQGTSGGEREFF. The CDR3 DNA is TGTGCCAGCAGCCAAGGGACTAGCGGGGGGGAGAGGGAGTTCTTC.

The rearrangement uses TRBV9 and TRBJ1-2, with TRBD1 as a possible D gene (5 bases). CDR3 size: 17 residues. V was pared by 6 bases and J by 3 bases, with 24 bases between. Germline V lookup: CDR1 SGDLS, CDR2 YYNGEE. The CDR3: CASTGGGAGFGDYGYTF. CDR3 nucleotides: TGTGCCAGCACCGGAGGAGGGGCAGGGTTCGGGGACTATGGCTACACCTTC.